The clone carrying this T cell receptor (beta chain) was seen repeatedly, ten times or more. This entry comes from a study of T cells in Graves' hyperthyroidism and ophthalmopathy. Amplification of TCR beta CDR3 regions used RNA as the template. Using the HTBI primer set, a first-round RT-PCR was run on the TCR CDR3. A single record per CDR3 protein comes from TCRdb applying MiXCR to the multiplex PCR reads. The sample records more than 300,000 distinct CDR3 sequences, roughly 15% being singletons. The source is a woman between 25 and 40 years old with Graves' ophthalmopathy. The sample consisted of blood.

CDR3 loop: CASSYAGVRADTQYF. In DNA form, the CDR3 reads TGTGCCAGCAGCTACGCAGGGGTTAGGGCAGATACGCAGTATTTT. The genes are TRBV12-3 or TRBV12-4 and TRBJ2-3; tentative D call: TRBD1 (6 bases). The V end was cut by 6 bases, the J end by 4 bases, with 17 bases between. The CDR3 is 15 residues long.